Following are 27 T cell receptor beta chains from one sample sequenced in a study of low-dose radiotherapy and immunotherapy resistance in tumors. cDNA synthesis used a TRAV/TRBV-specific primer set for both chains. PCR amplification of the TCRs was performed with Phusion for 20 PCR cycles, and it relied on a constant-region primer together with a V-primer adapter. MiXCR, run by TCRdb on the reads, gives a single entry per CDR3 protein. Of 30,000 to 50,000 distinct CDR3 sequences in the sample, 25% to 40% are singletons; the top ten hold less than 4%. Time point defined: before trial treatment. The specimen was PBMCs, collected before treatment. The receptors stem from a male donor with gallbladder cancer.

This clonotype was detected only a few times. The chain links TRBV27 to TRBJ2-5; 12 bases line up with TRBD2. Germline V lookup: CDR1 MNHEY, CDR2 SMNVEV (reference sequence). The CDR3 consists of 19 residues. V dropped 4 bases and J dropped 5; count of bases not matched to a gene: 17. The CDR3 region has the DNA TGTGCCAGCAGTTCCCCCCGTGGGACTAGCGGGTTAACCAAGGAGACCCAGTACTTC. Translated: CASSSPRGTSGLTKETQYF.

This clonotype came up many times. The chain is built from TRBV4-2 and TRBJ2-7, with D perhaps matching TRBD2 (6 bases). Trimming removed 5 bases from V and 3 bases from J, with 8 bases in between. The CDR3 length is 12 residues. CDR1 and CDR2 (germline): LGHNA, YNFKEQ. CDR3 region: CASSGSGYEQYF. The CDR3, as DNA: TGTGCCAGCAGCGGTAGCGGCTACGAGCAGTACTTC.

Concerning this clonotype itself: This likely traces to a read error, being one base from a far larger clone. The chain recombines TRBV13 with TRBJ2-2; D not certain. The CDR3 runs to 13 residues. Germline CDR1 PRHDT, CDR2 FYEKMQ (reference sequence). CDR3 residues: CATSWGSTVELLF. The CDR3 DNA reads TGTGCCACCAGCTGGGGATCCACCGTGGAGCTGCTTTTT.

This clonotype was observed at least ten times. This chain joins TRBV7-9 and TRBJ2-7; D not certain. The CDR3 runs 13 residues. V was clipped by 5 bases and J by 0 bases, with 8 bases between them. Per germline, CDR1 SEHNR and CDR2 FQNEAQ (reference sequence). The CDR3 region is CASSGRYSYEQYF. The CDR3, as DNA: TGTGCCAGCAGCGGCAGGTACTCCTACGAGCAGTACTTC.

The sample holds a few counts of this clonotype. The CDR3 loop reads CASSLADRSSYNEQFF. The CDR3 DNA reads TGTGCCAGCAGCTTAGCGGACCGGAGCTCCTACAATGAGCAGTTCTTC. The chain has TRBV11-2 and TRBJ2-1, with D uncertain. The length of the CDR3 is 16 residues. Per the germline V gene, CDR1 is SGHAT and CDR2 is FQNNGV. V lost 1 base, J lost 0 bases, and 10 bases lay in between. Full variable domain (missing parts from reference TRBV11-2 and TRBJ2-1): EAGVAQSPRYKIIEKRQSVAFWCNPISGHATLYWYQQILGQGPKLLIQFQNNGVVDDSQLPKDRFSAERLKGVDSTLKIQPAKLEDSAVYLCASSLADRSSYNEQFFGPGTRLTVL.

The V gene is TRBV4-2, the J gene TRBJ2-7; weak D call: TRBD2 (6 bases). Trimming removed 0 bases from V and 3 bases from J, with 15 bases in between. Germline V gives CDR1 LGHNA, CDR2 YNFKEQ. This CDR3 is built from 16 residues. CDR3 coding DNA: TGTGCCAGCAGCCAAGATTGGGAGTCCGGGGGCTACGAGCAGTACTTC. Translating gives CASSQDWESGGYEQYF.

CDR3 region: CASSLGTGHRQPQHF. In nucleotides, the CDR3 is TGTGCCAGCAGCCTAGGGACAGGGCATCGGCAGCCCCAGCATTTT. The chain employs TRBV7-6 and TRBJ1-5, with 9 bases aligning to TRBD1. The V and J ends lost 5 bases and 7 bases, in that order; junction bases with no gene match: 9. The CDR3 spans 15 residues. Germline values: CDR1 SGHVS, CDR2 FNYEAQ.

This clonotype was counted at least ten times. This chain links TRBV4-2 with TRBJ2-3, with D possibly being TRBD2 (6 bases). CDR3 size: 17 residues. V was cut by 0 bases and J by 0 bases, with 13 bases left in between. Germline assignment: CDR1 LGHNA and CDR2 YNFKEQ. The CDR3 sequence is CASSQEGLLTSTDTQYF. The DNA of the CDR3 is TGTGCCAGCAGCCAAGAAGGACTACTGACTAGCACAGATACGCAGTATTTT.

Details on this clonotype: A read error is the likely source, as a far larger clone sits one nucleotide away. This chain's CDR3 is CSAYYNEQYF. CDR3 DNA: TGCAGTGCGTACTACAATGAGCAGTACTTC. This chain connects TRBV20-1 to TRBJ2-7; D call uncertain. V lost 6 bases and J 7 bases, leaving 10 bases between the germline ends. This CDR3 comprises 10 residues. Germline CDR1 reads DFQATT; CDR2 reads SNEGSKA (reference sequence).

About this clonotype: Since a far larger clone is one base different, this is likely a read error. V is TRBV28 and J is TRBJ2-1, with D possibly called TRBD1 or TRBD2 (5 bases each). V lost 6 bases and J lost 10, with 13 bases in between. Germline CDR1 MDHEN, CDR2 SYDVKM. This CDR3 region has 12 residues. The CDR3, as DNA: TGTGCCAGCAGCGGGGCCCCCCGGGAGCAGTTCTTC. This sequence encodes CASSGAPREQFF.

This clonotype was counted many times. The CDR3 nucleotides are TGTGCCAGCAGCTTAGAGGGCGGGATGGGTACGCAGTATTTT. This codes for CASSLEGGMGTQYF. V is TRBV7-8 and J is TRBJ2-3; weak D call: TRBD2 (6 bases). The V end lost 1 base, the J end lost 8 bases, and 13 bases lay between the germline ends. This CDR3 region has 14 residues. The V gene's germline CDR1 is SGHVS and CDR2 FQNEAQ.

This chain links TRBV11-1 with TRBJ2-6; 10 bases map to TRBD1. The ends lost 5 bases at V and 8 bases at J; junction bases unmatched: 9. The germline V gene has CDR1 SGHAT and CDR2 FQDESV (reference sequence). The CDR3 length is 16 residues. The CDR3 sequence is CASSPWGDRGPNVLTF. The CDR3 region has the DNA TGTGCCAGCAGCCCTTGGGGGGACAGGGGACCCAACGTCCTGACTTTC.

With respect to this clonotype: A read error is the likely source, as a far larger clone sits one nucleotide away. V gene TRBV28 combines with J gene TRBJ2-2; D is undetermined. V was clipped by 3 bases and J by 4 bases, with 3 bases between them. The CDR3 loop spans 12 amino acids. The V gene's germline CDR1 is MDHEN and CDR2 SYDVKM. This CDR3 reads CASSFSTGELFF. DNA of the CDR3: TGTGCCAGCAGTTTTAGCACCGGGGAGCTGTTTTTT.

The chain combines TRBV10-3 with TRBJ1-6; tentatively, D is TRBD1 (5 bases). The V end lost 6 bases, the J end lost 4 bases, and 13 bases lay between the germline ends. CDR1 ENHRY and CDR2 SYGVKD come from the germline V gene. The CDR3 extends over 15 amino acids. Here the CDR3 DNA reads TGTGCCATCAGAGGAGGGGTAGATTATAATTCACCCCTCCACTTT. Its translation: CAIRGGVDYNSPLHF.

This clonotype was seen at least ten times. This chain uses TRBV11-2 with TRBJ2-7; D might be TRBD2 (6 bases). V lost 0 bases, J lost 6 bases, and 21 bases lay in between. Germline loops: CDR1 SGHAT, CDR2 FQNNGV. The CDR3 is 17 residues long. The CDR3 coding sequence is TGTGCCAGCAGCTTAGATCTGGGGGGTACCCCCCTAAGCGAGCAGTACTTC. Translating gives CASSLDLGGTPLSEQYF.

This clonotype has ten or more counts. The J gene is TRBJ2-5, the V gene TRBV7-2, with D perhaps matching TRBD1 or TRBD2 (5 bases each). CDR1 SGHTA and CDR2 FQGNSA come from the germline V gene. The V and J ends lost 1 base and 4 bases respectively, with 16 bases between them. This CDR3 is 16 amino acids long. CDR3 nucleotides: TGTGCCAGCAGCTTAGTGCTAGCCCAGAGGGGAGAGACCCAGTACTTC. Translation: CASSLVLAQRGETQYF.

This clonotype was observed many times. The V and J genes are TRBV21-1 and TRBJ2-3; no DNA check was done on the table's D call, TRBD1. TRBV21-1 is shown as a pseudogene. This CDR3 contains 16 residues. DNA for the CDR3: TGTGCCAGCACCCGGACTCTTACAAATAGCACAGATACGCAGTATTTT. This sequence encodes CASTRTLTNSTDTQYF.

Worth noting for this clonotype: This sequence is one base from a far larger clone and is likely a read error. The chain uses TRBV14 and TRBJ2-1; possible D gene TRBD1, 5 bases. The DNA matches TRBJ2-7 better at its end, which makes the J call doubtful. CDR3 length equals 14 residues. Per the germline V gene, CDR1 is SGHDN and CDR2 is FVKESK. The CDR3 protein is CASSPRTQYNEQYF. Here the CDR3 DNA reads TGTGCCAGCAGCCCCCGGACACAATACAATGAGCAGTACTTC.

The chain links TRBV12-3 or TRBV12-4 to TRBJ1-1; 8 bases line up with TRBD1. CDR3 size: 15 residues. Trimming removed 3 bases from V and 5 bases from J; junction bases left unmatched: 8. CDR3 loop: CASSLRQGYRTEAFF. For the CDR3, the DNA is TGTGCCAGCAGTTTGAGACAGGGGTATCGTACTGAAGCTTTCTTT.

The chain joins TRBV7-6 to TRBJ1-1, with 7 bases lining up with TRBD1. V lost 5 bases and J lost 7; bases outside the gene matches: 16. The germline V gene encodes CDR1 SGHVS and CDR2 FNYEAQ. This CDR3 contains 16 residues. The CDR3 sequence is CASSHAELTGTGEAFF. In DNA form, the CDR3 reads TGTGCCAGCAGCCACGCTGAATTGACAGGGACTGGTGAAGCTTTCTTT.

This clonotype was seen many times. The DNA of the CDR3 is TGTGCCAGTAGTATCGTTTGGGCGGGAGTCTACAATGAGCAGTTCTTC. Translating gives CASSIVWAGVYNEQFF. The chain employs TRBV19 and TRBJ2-1, with TRBD2 identical over 7 bases. Germline-derived CDR1 and CDR2 are LNHDA and SQIVND (reference sequence). The CDR3 length is 16 residues. J gave up 3 bases and V 3 bases, and 8 bases lay outside the gene matches.

This clonotype appeared many times. The chain carries TRBV19 and TRBJ2-1; D is possibly TRBD1 (6 bases). The V gene lost 6 bases and the J gene lost 7 bases, with 16 bases spanning the gap. From germline, CDR1 is LNHDA and CDR2 SQIVND (reference sequence). This CDR3 is 14 amino acids long. The CDR3 region has the DNA TGTGCCAGTAGGGGCTGGTCAGGGGTTAATGAGCAGTTCTTC. The encoded protein is CASRGWSGVNEQFF.

This clonotype was seen many times. This rearrangement joins TRBV19 to TRBJ2-1, with 7 bases matching TRBD2. CDR1 is LNHDA and CDR2 is SQIVND in the germline V gene (reference sequence). The CDR3 length is 16 residues. The V gene end was trimmed by 3 bases and the J gene end by 7 bases; junction bases not matched to a gene: 12. The CDR3 spells CASSIGSGVYRNEQFF. The CDR3 DNA sequence: TGTGCCAGTAGTATTGGGAGCGGGGTGTATAGGAATGAGCAGTTCTTC.

This clonotype was detected many times. The J gene is TRBJ2-7, the V gene TRBV30; D is uncertain. Germline V gives CDR1 GTSNPN, CDR2 SVGIG (reference sequence). This CDR3 comprises 13 residues. Between the trimmed V and J ends, which lost 5 bases and 0 bases, there was a span of 11 bases. CDR3: CAWAPPSSYEQYF. In DNA form, the CDR3 reads TGTGCCTGGGCCCCTCCAAGCTCCTACGAGCAGTACTTC.

The chain is built from TRBV19 and TRBJ1-1; weak D call: TRBD1 (5 bases). CDR3 length: 12 residues. CDR1 LNHDA and CDR2 SQIVND come from the germline V gene (reference sequence). Deletions cut 5 bases from V and 5 bases from J, with 9 bases between. DNA of the CDR3: TGTGCCAGTAGTTTCCGACAGACTGAAGCTTTCTTT. Its protein product is CASSFRQTEAFF.

This clonotype was found many times. The gene calls are TRBV11-2 and TRBJ2-1; D call uncertain. Germline V gene lookup returns CDR1 SGHAT and CDR2 FQNNGV. CDR3 length equals 11 residues. The V end lost 6 bases, the J end lost 5 bases, and 5 bases lay between the germline ends. This CDR3 reads CASSGNNEQFF. In nucleotides, the CDR3 is TGTGCCAGCAGTGGAAACAATGAGCAGTTCTTC. Looking up the rest from reference TRBV11-2 and TRBJ2-1 gives the full variable domain: EAGVAQSPRYKIIEKRQSVAFWCNPISGHATLYWYQQILGQGPKLLIQFQNNGVVDDSQLPKDRFSAERLKGVDSTLKIQPAKLEDSAVYLCASSGNNEQFFGPGTRLTVL.

This clonotype was detected ten times or more. The chain couples TRBV29-1 to TRBJ2-2; 8 bases are a match to TRBD2. Losses at the gene ends were 8 bases for V and 2 bases for J; bases not matched to a gene: 7. This CDR3 contains 14 residues. Germline-derived CDR1 and CDR2 are SQVTM and ANQGSEA. This CDR3 reads CSTTGGTNTGELFF. Written as DNA, the CDR3 is TGCAGCACTACGGGGGGGACAAACACCGGGGAGCTGTTTTTT.